The 3 T cell receptor beta chains below come from one sample, sequenced in a study of CD8 T cells in Susac syndrome. RNA amounts of about 0.5 to 1 ug underwent reverse transcription with random hexamers. TCRdb fed the immunoSEQ multiplex PCR reads into MiXCR, producing one record per CDR3 protein. The repertoire holds about 200,000 distinct CDR3 sequences, with approximately 95% as singletons. What was sequenced was CD4+ T cells from PBMCs. Receptors were obtained from a human donor in good health.

The chain uses TRBV12-3 or TRBV12-4 and TRBJ1-2, with D perhaps matching TRBD1 (5 bases). CDR3 size: 14 residues. V gave up 5 bases and J gave up 0 bases, with 10 bases separating them. This chain's CDR3 is CASSKDTANYGYTF. CDR3 nucleotide sequence: TGTGCCAGCAGTAAGGACACCGCTAACTATGGCTACACCTTC.

V and J are TRBV28 and TRBJ2-7, with TRBD1 as a possible D gene (6 bases). From germline, CDR1 is MDHEN and CDR2 SYDVKM. CDR3 size: 16 residues. Trimming left V 8 bases short and J 4 bases short, with 24 bases between. The CDR3 loop is CASAPTSPGQKYEQYV. In DNA form, the CDR3 reads TGTGCCAGCGCCCCAACATCCCCCGGACAGAAGTACGAGCAGTACGTC.

The gene calls are TRBV4-2 and TRBJ1-5; D gene ambiguous. The CDR3 is 14 residues long. Deletions cut 1 base from V and 0 bases from J, with 4 bases between. Germline assignment: CDR1 LGHNA and CDR2 YNFKEQ. This CDR3 is CASSQVISNQPQHF. The CDR3 nucleotides are TGTGCCAGCAGCCAAGTCATTAGCAATCAGCCCCAGCATTTT.